A single sample gave rise to the 18 T cell receptor beta chains below, sequenced in a study of cytomegalovirus exposure and HLA in healthy donors. Both 60 Vbeta primers and 13 Jbeta primers went into the PCR. Profiling relied on immunoSEQ multiplex PCR, and the TCRdb table lists in-frame clones only, not all of them. Its listing shows roughly 78,000 clones. Sequenced input: PBMCs. These receptors were obtained from a boy between 10 and 17 years old in good health and CMV-seronegative.

This chain uses TRBV9 with TRBJ1-4, with D maybe TRBD1 (5 bases). CDR1 SGDLS and CDR2 YYNGEE come from the germline V gene. The germline V and J ends were trimmed by 2 bases and 8 bases, with 13 bases remaining between them. The CDR3 loop spans 14 amino acids. The CDR3 nucleotides are TGTGCCAGCAGCGTTAGCCAGGGTGGGGAAAAACTGTTTTTT. This sequence encodes CASSVSQGGEKLFF.

The J gene is TRBJ1-5, the V gene TRBV19, with D possibly being TRBD1 (6 bases). The CDR3 length is 11 residues. Looked up from germline, CDR1 is LNHDA and CDR2 is SQIVND (reference sequence). In DNA form, the CDR3 reads TGTGGGACAGTAGCCAATCAGCCCCAGCATTTT. This gives the protein CGTVANQPQHF. The variable domain in full, completed from reference TRBV19 and TRBJ1-5, reads DGGITQSPKYLFRKEGQNVTLSCEQNLNHDAMYWYRQDPGQGLRLIYYSQIVNDFQKGDIAEGYSVSREKKESFPLTVTSAQKNPTAFYLCGTVANQPQHFGDGTRLSIL.

This sequence joins TRBV5-1 and TRBJ2-1; 8 bases fit TRBD2. Germline V gene lookup returns CDR1 SGHRS and CDR2 YFSETQ. Trimming cost V 1 base and J 7 bases; bases outside gene matches: 13. CDR3 length equals 17 residues. CDR3 DNA sequence: TGCGCCAGCAGCTTGTTTCAGCGGGGGTCCTCGGGGAATGAGCAGTTCTTC. It encodes CASSLFQRGSSGNEQFF.

The rearrangement uses TRBV18 and TRBJ1-1, with 8 bases aligning to TRBD1. This CDR3 is built from 12 residues. Germline lookup yields CDR1 KGHSH and CDR2 LQKENI. The ends lost 3 bases at V and 8 bases at J; junction bases unmatched: 2. CDR3 amino acids: CASSPRTGEAFF. DNA of the CDR3: TGTGCCAGCTCACCCAGGACAGGGGAAGCTTTCTTT.

The chain uses TRBV10-3 and TRBJ1-3; D is undetermined. This CDR3 is 16 amino acids long. The germline CDR1 and CDR2 sequences are ENHRY and SYGVKD. The V gene lost 6 bases and the J gene lost 0 bases, with 15 bases spanning the gap. The CDR3 coding sequence is TGTGCCATCAGCGGGGAGAGGGCCGCCTCTGGAAACACCATATATTTT. Amino acids: CAISGERAASGNTIYF.

V gene TRBV7-3 combines with J gene TRBJ2-3; maybe TRBD1 (5 bases). The length of the CDR3 is 15 residues. V dropped 5 bases and J dropped 0 bases, with 12 bases sitting between them. Germline V lookup: CDR1 SGHTA, CDR2 FQGTGA. CDR3 region: CASSPTGFSTDTQYF. Here the CDR3 DNA reads TGTGCCAGCAGCCCTACAGGATTTAGCACAGATACGCAGTATTTT.

V usage is TRBV25-1 and J usage is TRBJ1-1, with TRBD1 matching over 7 bases. This CDR3 has 14 amino acids. CDR1 is MGHDK, CDR2 SYGVNS, per germline. V lost 8 bases to trimming and J lost 0 bases; unmatched junction nucleotides: 6. CDR3 sequence reads: CASRRGQLNTEAFF. DNA of the CDR3: TGTGCCAGCCGTAGGGGACAGTTGAACACTGAAGCTTTCTTT.

This chain links TRBV2 with TRBJ2-5, with D tentatively TRBD2 (5 bases). The CDR3 is made up of 10 amino acids. The V gene lost 8 bases and the J gene lost 4 bases, with 5 bases spanning the gap. The V gene's germline CDR1 is SNHLY and CDR2 FYNNEI. The CDR3 loop reads CASGGETQYF. The CDR3, as DNA: TGTGCCAGCGGAGGAGAGACCCAGTACTTC.

The V call is TRBV5-1, the J call TRBJ1-1; maybe TRBD1 (6 bases). The CDR3 runs to 16 residues. Trimming pared 3 bases from V and 0 bases from J, leaving 15 bases between. In germline, CDR1 is SGHRS, CDR2 YFSETQ. Here the CDR3 DNA reads TGCGCCAGCAGCTCTAGTTTTGGACAGTTGAACACTGAAGCTTTCTTT. This translates into CASSSSFGQLNTEAFF. The full variable domain, its missing parts supplied by reference TRBV5-1 and TRBJ1-1, is KAGVTQTPRYLIKTRGQQVTLSCSPISGHRSVSWYQQTPGQGLQFLFEYFSETQRNKGNFPGRFSGRQFSNSRSEMNVSTLELGDSALYLCASSSSFGQLNTEAFFGQGTRLTVV.

The V gene is TRBV16, the J gene TRBJ2-7; tentative D call: TRBD1 (6 bases). Germline V gene data show CDR1 as KGHSY and CDR2 as FQNENV. This CDR3 contains 14 residues. V shed 0 bases and J shed 6 bases, with 12 bases lying between them. CDR3 region: CASSQSLSRGEQYF. Here the CDR3 DNA reads TGTGCCAGCAGCCAATCGTTGTCCAGGGGCGAGCAGTACTTC.

This CDR3 is CASSSHRGTEAFF. CDR3 nucleotides: TGTGCCAGCAGCTCACACAGGGGGACTGAAGCTTTCTTT. V usage is TRBV11-2 and J usage is TRBJ1-1, with 8 bases matching TRBD1. This CDR3 spans 13 amino acids. In germline, CDR1 is SGHAT, CDR2 FQNNGV. The V segment lost 4 bases and the J segment 5 bases; nucleotides outside the gene matches: 3.

J is TRBJ2-3 and V is TRBV7-3; TRBD1 matches 7 bases. The CDR3 is 17 residues long. Germline V gene sequence: CDR1 SGHTA, CDR2 FQGTGA. Trimming at V came to 5 bases and at J to 0 bases, leaving 11 bases not matched to a gene. CDR3 in DNA: TGTGCCAGCAGCCCCAGGGGGTCCACCTATAGCACAGATACGCAGTATTTT. Protein: CASSPRGSTYSTDTQYF.

The genes are TRBV15 and TRBJ2-7, with TRBD2 matching 13 bases. This CDR3 has 14 amino acids. The germline V gene encodes CDR1 LNHNV and CDR2 YYDKDF (reference sequence). V was clipped by 3 bases and J by 6 bases; unmatched bases: 2. The CDR3 spells CATSRRTSGSEQYF. The CDR3 DNA follows: TGTGCCACCAGCAGGAGGACTAGCGGGAGCGAGCAGTACTTC.

This chain links TRBV5-4 with TRBJ2-7; no clear D gene. With 1 base removed from V and 7 bases from J, the gap between germline ends came to 12 bases. The germline CDR1 and CDR2 sequences are SGHNT and YYREEE (reference sequence). The CDR3 runs to 13 residues. CDR3 amino acids: CASSLFGVKEQYF. CDR3 sequence (DNA): TGTGCCAGCAGCTTGTTCGGAGTGAAGGAGCAGTACTTC.

The gene calls are TRBV4-1 and TRBJ2-5, with 7 bases fitting TRBD2. The CDR3 is made up of 13 amino acids. With V trimmed by 8 bases and J by 5 bases, 8 bases remained unmatched. Germline CDR1 MGHRA, CDR2 YSYEKL. As DNA, the CDR3 is TGCGCCAGCGGGGGGAGGGCAGGGGAGACCCAGTACTTC. This gives the protein CASGGRAGETQYF.

The rearrangement links TRBV29-1 to TRBJ1-4; D call uncertain. The CDR3 totals 13 residues. Germline assignment: CDR1 SQVTM and CDR2 ANQGSEA. V lost 1 base and J 0 bases, leaving 3 bases between the germline ends. The CDR3 spells CSVEGATNEKLFF. The DNA of the CDR3 is TGCAGCGTTGAAGGAGCAACTAATGAAAAACTGTTTTTT.

The V gene is TRBV9, the J gene TRBJ1-2; D uncertain. From germline, CDR1 is SGDLS and CDR2 YYNGEE. This CDR3 has 14 amino acids. Trimming removed 0 bases at V and 4 bases at J, with 10 bases between. The CDR3 reads CASSVVEYGYGYTF. CDR3 in DNA: TGTGCCAGCAGCGTAGTAGAATACGGCTATGGCTACACCTTC.

The chain is built from TRBV28 and TRBJ1-2; the match to TRBD1 covers 8 bases. Germline V gene data show CDR1 as MDHEN and CDR2 as SYDVKM. This CDR3 is built from 14 residues. Germline trimming cut 4 bases from V and 4 bases from J; bases unmatched to any gene: 5. Here the CDR3 reads CASSSTGQGYGYTF. The CDR3, as DNA: TGTGCCAGCAGTTCGACCGGACAGGGCTATGGCTACACCTTC.